This T cell receptor beta chain was retrieved from a study of vaccination and CD4 T cells after COVID-19. For the study at large: Overlapping spike peptides from SARS-CoV-2, HCoV-NL63, HCoV-OC43 and HCoV-229E served to stimulate the cells.

This clonotype was detected only a few times. The target antigen is unknown. Treatment: roughly ten-day PBMC culture with coronavirus spike peptide pools or control peptides (ViraFEST assay). Germline CDR1 and CDR2: MNHEY and SMNVEV (reference sequence). The CDR3 extends over 14 amino acids. J lost 7 bases, V lost 5 bases, and 9 bases had no gene match. Researchers used the Oncomine TCR Beta short-read assay to sequence DNA from cultured CD4+ T cells. Using its own MiXCR run on the PCR reads, TCRdb lists one record per CDR3 protein. The table includes nearly 20,000 distinct CDR3 sequences, 46% detected once.

The chain recombines TRBV27 with TRBJ1-2; TRBD1 matches at 8 bases. The clonotype originates from a human donor who had recovered from COVID-19. Sequenced here: CD4+ T cells from blood, cultured in vitro, sampled after SARS-CoV-2 vaccination. In DNA, the CDR3 is TGTGCCAGCAGTCCCTTCAGGGGGCTTGGTGGCTACACCTTC. It encodes CASSPFRGLGGYTF.